This note documents a single T cell receptor beta chain sequence. Its antigen is not known. Every participating donor gave one draw, a heparinised blood sample averaging roughly 0.12 L. This sample is drawn from a study of beta chain features in type 1 diabetes. Study-level points and caveats: TCRB CDR3s were moderately but significantly shorter in Type 1 diabetes patients in all four CD4+ subsets.

The CDR3 is 15 residues long. Germline assignment: CDR1 MGHDK and CDR2 SYGVNS. V shed 2 bases and J 7 bases; nucleotides not matched to a gene: 11. All of the isolated RNA was reverse transcribed, so expressed TCRB transcripts were sequenced. Some clones are missing from TCRdb's copy, which holds only in-frame ones; the method was immunoSEQ multiplex PCR. This sample has around 300,000 clones, with 9.5% to 12% found just once. V gene TRBV25-1 combines with J gene TRBJ2-7; TRBD1 agrees at 7 bases. The sequence came from a woman in her thirties in good health. Sequenced input: naive CD4+ T cells from blood. The CDR3 protein is CASSEKGARLGEQYF. Written as DNA, the CDR3 is TGTGCCAGCAGTGAAAAGGGGGCGAGACTTGGGGAGCAGTACTTC.